Sequencing of this TCR beta chain was carried out in a study of blood T cell repertoires in COVID-19. About the study: The United States, Italy and Spain provided the acute and convalescent COVID-19 samples. T cells, B-cell-depleted T cells, or PBMCs provided the cDNA or gDNA that served as material.

V lost 0 bases to trimming and J lost 8 bases, with 16 bases between them. The CDR3 has 15 amino acids. The germline CDR1 and CDR2 sequences are SGHTA and FQGNSA. Authors' analysis steps: The assay estimated nucleated cells by amplifying reference gene primers. Sequenced by immunoSEQ multiplex PCR; TCRdb stores in-frame clones only, minus some. V, J and clone size reflect that table, while D and trimming were determined from the DNA. The sample has tens of thousands of clones, 85% to 90% seen once. V and J are TRBV7-2 and TRBJ1-2, with unresolved D. The clonotype originates from a man in his sixties with acute or convalescent COVID-19. Sequencing input: peripheral blood. The CDR3 bases are TGTGCCAGCAGCTTAGCGCTTTTCGCGGGGAAGGGCTACACCTTC. Its protein is CASSLALFAGKGYTF.